The rows below give T cell receptor beta chains drawn from one sample of a study of blood T cells in healthy people across ages. TCRdb used MiXCR to reprocess the 5' RACE reads, holding one entry per CDR3 protein. The sample has hundreds of thousands of distinct CDR3 sequences; 35% to 40% are singletons. The sequencing input was blood. These receptors were obtained from a man between 18 and 29 years old in good health. The conserved cysteine and the conserved F or W are not part of the CDR3 here.

TRBV7-2 | ASSLVLGLPTDTQY
TRBV7-6 | ASSLGAGGPGADTQY
TRBV20-1 | SAKSTGADTQY
TRBV6-5 | ASSYLTGDSGANVLT
TRBV6-2/TRBV6-3 | ASSHPGQRYEQY
TRBV7-9 | ASSPHPLGNNEQF
TRBV30 | AWSDRAGYT
TRBV25-1 | ASSDGAGGQKETQY
TRBV19 | ASRSDLRGYT
TRBV7-8 | ASSRGRQGAAGSNEQF
TRBV5-1 | ASSLGQGFGNTIY
TRBV6-2/TRBV6-3 | ASSWDRPPGIQY
TRBV24-1 | ATAGLADTQY
TRBV12-3/TRBV12-4 | ASSTLAVVHYNEQF
TRBV10-3 | AISRNRGWGYT
TRBV20-1 | SAPPGQSYNEQF
TRBV20-1 | GATLDWGRNQPQH
TRBV3-1 | ASSQKGGGSEYNEQY
TRBV20-1 | SATGTSGHRTDTQY
TRBV7-6 | ASSLGAAGRRETQY
TRBV2 | ASDFMNTEAF
TRBV15 | ATSRWDPNTEAF
TRBV7-6 | ASSSEVGGVNTEAF
TRBV5-1 | ASSLVISSDSHGYT
TRBV5-1 | ASSHLRQGNNEQF
TRBV29-1 | STTSGDGYT
TRBV6-6 | ASCSRGLLNEQF
TRBV5-1 | ASSLAGGVNGYT
TRBV20-1 | SARWLAKNIQY
TRBV12-3/TRBV12-4 | ASIEDSEAF
TRBV12-3/TRBV12-4 | ASSSLQGAGGDTQY
TRBV5-1 | ASTPTGGSNQPQH